These T cell receptor beta chains were read from a single sample in a study of blood T cell repertoires in COVID-19. Produced via immunoSEQ multiplex PCR; TCRdb's table is partial and in-frame only. Seen here are about 220,000 clones, around four fifths observed once, and the top ten hold about 5%. The source material was peripheral blood. Every receptor here comes from a woman aged 70-85 years with COVID-19, enrolled during active disease. Both conserved end residues are part of each CDR3. A D gene is named only where the DNA matches it firmly. Rows give clone size only sometimes, using once, few, many, or a class for an expanded clone.

TRBV27,TRBJ2-6,once,NA,TGTGCCAGCAGGTACAGGGCGGGCAACGTCCTGACTTTC,CASRYRAGNVLTF
TRBV27,TRBJ2-1,NA,NA,TGTGCCAGCAGTTTTACTAGCTCAAAGTACAATGAGCAGTTCTTC,CASSFTSSKYNEQFF
TRBV2,TRBJ1-3,NA,NA,TGTGCCAGCAGTGAACCCCGAGGAGGGTTTGGAAACACCATATATTTT,CASSEPRGGFGNTIYF
TRBV7-2,TRBJ2-2,NA,TRBD2,TGTGCCAGCAGCCAGTGGACTAGCGGGAGAGGCGGGGAGCTGTTTTTT,CASSQWTSGRGGELFF
TRBV7-2,TRBJ1-1,NA,TRBD1,TGTGCCAGCAGCTTAGGATGGGGACAGGGGGCACGGCCGGGCACTGAAGCTTTCTTT,CASSLGWGQGARPGTEAFF
TRBV6-2/TRBV6-3,TRBJ1-4,NA,NA,TGTGCCAGCAGTTCACCGGGACAATTTGCAACTAATGAAAAACTGTTTTTT,CASSSPGQFATNEKLFF
TRBV7-9,TRBJ2-3,NA,NA,TGTGCCAGCAGCTTAGGGCTCGACACAGATACGCAGTATTTT,CASSLGLDTDTQYF
TRBV10-3,TRBJ1-1,NA,NA,TGTGCCATCATGAGGCTGATGAACACTGAAGCTTTCTTT,CAIMRLMNTEAFF
TRBV4-1,TRBJ1-1,NA,TRBD1,TGCGCCAGCAGCCAAGCCCCGACAGGGGGAACTGAAGCTTTCTTT,CASSQAPTGGTEAFF
TRBV5-1,TRBJ2-1,NA,NA,TGCGCCAGCAGCTTTAATGTCCGCCAGGGGCTAATGGGATACAATGAGCAGTTCTTC,CASSFNVRQGLMGYNEQFF
TRBV6-5,TRBJ2-7,NA,TRBD2,TGTGCCAGCAATACGGGGGGGGCTGAGTACTTC,CASNTGGAEYF
TRBV10-1,TRBJ2-2,NA,TRBD2,TGCGCCAGCAGTGTACTAGCGTCAACCGGGGAGCTGTTTTTT,CASSVLASTGELFF
TRBV7-9,TRBJ1-3,NA,TRBD1,TGTGCCAGTTCGATAGGGACAGCTGGAAACACCATATATTTT,CASSIGTAGNTIYF
TRBV20-1,TRBJ2-2,NA,NA,TGCAGTGCCCGGGGGAACGGGGAGCTGTTTTTT,CSARGNGELFF
TRBV18,TRBJ2-7,NA,NA,TGTGCCAGCTCACCTGGAGGACAGCGACTCTCCTACGAGCAGTACTTC,CASSPGGQRLSYEQYF
TRBV11-2,TRBJ2-7,NA,NA,TGTGCCAGCAGCCCCTGGACATCGTACGGCGAGCAGTACTTC,CASSPWTSYGEQYF
TRBV28,TRBJ1-2,NA,TRBD1,TGTGCCAGCAGACCTACAGGGGGCGAGAACTATGGCTACACCTTC,CASRPTGGENYGYTF
TRBV28,TRBJ2-5,NA,NA,TGTGCCAGCAGGGGGGAACAGGGATCGGGAGAGACCCAGTACTTC,CASRGEQGSGETQYF
TRBV2,TRBJ1-1,few,TRBD1,TGTGCCAGCAAGATCCCGGACAGGGGGTCGAGAGCTTTCTTT,CASKIPDRGSRAFF